The rows below give T cell receptor beta chains drawn from one sample of a study of metastatic and nonmetastatic thyroid tumors. TCRdb reanalyzed the PCR reads with MiXCR. This table has approximately 84,000 clones, about 16% appearing once. Sequenced material: blood. Receptor source: a female donor with papillary thyroid cancer or a benign thyroid nodule (not recorded which). Some clones in this sample may be carry-over from other donors' samples. The CDR3 runs from the conserved cysteine through the conserved F or W. A D gene is named only where the DNA matches it firmly. For some rows the clone size is stated as once, few or many, or as a class when expanded; others skip it.

V: TRBV20-1
size: many
D: TRBD2
J: TRBJ2-5
CDR3: CSAPTLLADQETQYF
DNA: TGCAGTGCTCCGACACTCCTAGCGGACCAAGAGACCCAGTACTTC

V: TRBV6-1
size: few
D: .
J: TRBJ1-1
CDR3: CASGEGRTAFF
DNA: TGTGCCAGCGGTGAAGGGAGAACTGCTTTCTTT

V: TRBV12-3/TRBV12-4
size: many
D: .
J: TRBJ1-3
CDR3: CASTHGNTIYF
DNA: TGTGCCAGCACTCACGGAAACACCATATATTTT

V: TRBV6-5
size: many
D: .
J: TRBJ1-6
CDR3: CASSYGPGSYGSPLHF
DNA: TGTGCCAGCAGTTACGGCCCAGGGTCATATGGTTCACCCCTCCACTTT

V: TRBV10-3
size: many
D: .
J: TRBJ1-2
CDR3: CAIAGTNYGYTF
DNA: TGTGCCATTGCAGGAACAAACTATGGCTACACCTTC

V: TRBV3-1
size: many
D: .
J: TRBJ2-7
CDR3: CASSQVEDEQYF
DNA: TGTGCCAGCAGCCAAGTCGAGGACGAGCAGTACTTC

V: TRBV7-3
size: many
D: .
J: TRBJ1-1
CDR3: CASSPSSVRGGTEAFF
DNA: TGTGCCAGCAGCCCGTCATCGGTAAGGGGTGGCACTGAAGCTTTCTTT

V: TRBV5-1
size: .
D: .
J: TRBJ1-6
CDR3: CASSLIGANSPLHF
DNA: TGCGCCAGCAGCTTGATTGGGGCTAATTCACCCCTCCACTTT

V: TRBV12-3/TRBV12-4
size: many
D: .
J: TRBJ1-5
CDR3: CASSLRGLGNQPQHF
DNA: TGTGCCAGCAGTTTGCGGGGGTTAGGCAATCAGCCCCAGCATTTT

V: TRBV20-1
size: many
D: TRBD1
J: TRBJ1-2
CDR3: CSALTGTANYGYTF
DNA: TGCAGTGCACTTACCGGGACAGCTAACTATGGCTACACCTTC

V: TRBV10-3
size: many
D: .
J: TRBJ1-4
CDR3: CAIGRGNANEKLFF
DNA: TGTGCCATCGGCCGAGGAAACGCTAATGAAAAACTGTTTTTT

V: TRBV5-1
size: many
D: .
J: TRBJ2-3
CDR3: CASSLELAADTQYF
DNA: TGCGCCAGCAGCTTGGAACTGGCGGCAGATACGCAGTATTTT

V: TRBV5-4
size: many
D: .
J: TRBJ1-2
CDR3: CASSLGGPGGYTF
DNA: TGTGCCAGCAGCTTGGGGGGCCCCGGGGGCTACACCTTC

V: TRBV9
size: many
D: .
J: TRBJ1-6
CDR3: CASSVAKGFNSPLHF
DNA: TGTGCCAGCAGCGTAGCGAAGGGTTTTAATTCACCCCTCCACTTT

V: TRBV12-3/TRBV12-4
size: many
D: .
J: TRBJ1-6
CDR3: CASSLGGATGHSPLHF
DNA: TGTGCCAGCAGCTTGGGGGGCGCGACGGGTCATTCACCCCTCCACTTT

V: TRBV6-5
size: many
D: TRBD1
J: TRBJ1-2
CDR3: CASSYRTGAYNYGYTF
DNA: TGTGCCAGCAGTTACAGGACAGGGGCTTACAACTATGGCTACACCTTC

V: TRBV30
size: few
D: .
J: TRBJ1-2
CDR3: CACRRRSGYTF
DNA: TGCGCCTGCCGCCGGAGGAGTGGCTACACCTTC

V: TRBV7-9
size: many
D: .
J: TRBJ1-2
CDR3: CASSPAVTYGYTF
DNA: TGTGCCAGCAGCCCAGCAGTGACCTATGGCTACACCTTC

V: TRBV6-2/TRBV6-3
size: many
D: .
J: TRBJ2-7
CDR3: CASSPRAGRTYEQYF
DNA: TGTGCCAGCAGTCCCCGGGCAGGTCGAACCTACGAGCAGTACTTC

V: TRBV11-2
size: many
D: .
J: TRBJ2-6
CDR3: CASSLDLGAGANVLTF
DNA: TGTGCCAGCAGCTTAGATCTCGGGGCTGGGGCCAACGTCCTGACTTTC

V: TRBV13
size: many
D: .
J: TRBJ2-7
CDR3: CASSLGGNEQYF
DNA: TGTGCCAGCAGCTTAGGAGGAAACGAGCAGTACTTC

V: TRBV5-1
size: many
D: .
J: TRBJ2-3
CDR3: CASREEGEWDTQYF
DNA: TGCGCCAGCCGAGAGGAAGGGGAATGGGATACGCAGTATTTT

V: TRBV27
size: many
D: TRBD2
J: TRBJ2-1
CDR3: CASSFLEAGVGNEQFF
DNA: TGTGCCAGCAGTTTTCTCGAAGCGGGGGTTGGCAATGAGCAGTTCTTC

V: TRBV2
size: many
D: .
J: TRBJ2-1
CDR3: CASRPSGTNYNEQFF
DNA: TGTGCCAGCCGCCCCTCCGGGACAAACTACAATGAGCAGTTCTTC

V: TRBV4-3
size: .
D: .
J: TRBJ1-4
CDR3: CASSSLPDFNEKLFF
DNA: TGCGCCAGCAGCTCACTTCCGGACTTTAATGAAAAACTGTTTTTT

V: TRBV15
size: many
D: .
J: TRBJ2-7
CDR3: CATRSVSSYEQYF
DNA: TGTGCCACCAGGAGTGTGTCATCCTACGAGCAGTACTTC

V: TRBV6-1
size: many
D: .
J: TRBJ1-5
CDR3: CASSGTGSYQPQHF
DNA: TGTGCCAGCAGTGGGACGGGGTCCTATCAGCCCCAGCATTTT

V: TRBV30
size: once
D: .
J: TRBJ2-7
CDR3: CALSRPGSHYEQYF
DNA: TGTGCCTTGAGCCGTCCAGGATCTCACTACGAGCAGTACTTC

V: TRBV3-1
size: many
D: TRBD2
J: TRBJ2-1
CDR3: CASSQVKRGAGEQFF
DNA: TGTGCCAGCAGCCAAGTTAAGCGGGGGGCCGGGGAGCAGTTCTTC

V: TRBV28
size: few
D: .
J: TRBJ1-1
CDR3: CASAGGPLNTEAFF
DNA: TGTGCCAGTGCGGGGGGGCCTTTGAACACTGAAGCTTTCTTT

V: TRBV19
size: many
D: .
J: TRBJ2-2
CDR3: CASSILGGGELFF
DNA: TGTGCCAGTAGTATTTTGGGGGGCGGGGAGCTGTTTTTT